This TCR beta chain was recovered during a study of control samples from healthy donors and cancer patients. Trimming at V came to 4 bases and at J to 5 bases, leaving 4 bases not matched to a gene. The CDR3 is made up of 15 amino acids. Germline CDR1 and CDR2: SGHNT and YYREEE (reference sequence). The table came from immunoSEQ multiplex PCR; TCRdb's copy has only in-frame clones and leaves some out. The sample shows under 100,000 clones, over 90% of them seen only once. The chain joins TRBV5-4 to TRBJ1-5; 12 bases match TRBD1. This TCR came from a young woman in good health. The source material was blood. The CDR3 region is CASSPGQGAHQPQHF. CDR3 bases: TGTGCCAGCAGCCCGGGACAGGGGGCTCATCAGCCCCAGCATTTT.